Presented here are 12 T cell receptor beta chains from one specimen sequenced in a study of CD8+ T cells in alopecia areata. Extraction and reverse transcription of RNA yielded cDNA as the sequencing template. The method was immunoSEQ multiplex PCR; TCRdb's version includes in-frame clones alone and lacks a portion of them. The data show under 200,000 clones, roughly two thirds seen once. Treatment specified: oral pan-JAK inhibitor, 5-10 mg twice daily. This specimen consisted of CD4+ T cells sorted from blood, obtained at week 4, from a patient treated with tofacitinib. The origin of the receptors is a human donor with alopecia areata.

This clone has more than one count but fewer than ten. Within the sample, other DNA sequences also encode this same CDR3. This rearrangement joins TRBV7-9 to TRBJ2-5; D is undetermined. This CDR3 has 12 residues. CDR1 SEHNR and CDR2 FQNEAQ come from the germline V gene (reference sequence). V lost 1 base and J lost 4, with 4 bases in between. In nucleotides, the CDR3 is TGTGCCAGCAGCTTAGTTCGAGAGACCCAGTACTTC. It encodes CASSLVRETQYF.

The rearrangement joins TRBV29-1 to TRBJ2-3; TRBD1 might be the D (6 bases). The germline V gene encodes CDR1 SQVTM and CDR2 ANQGSEA. Trimming removed 8 bases from V and 1 base from J, with 13 bases in between. The length of the CDR3 is 13 residues. DNA of the CDR3: TGCAGCCTGTGGGGGCAGGGCACAGATACGCAGTATTTT. This codes for CSLWGQGTDTQYF.

The chain combines TRBV7-3 with TRBJ2-7; unclear D gene. Germline V gene data show CDR1 as SGHTA and CDR2 as FQGTGA. V lost 2 bases and J 3 bases, leaving 11 bases between the germline ends. CDR3 length: 14 amino acids. CDR3 nucleotides: TGTGCCAGCAGCTTATTGGCCGGAGTCTACGAGCAGTACTTC. As protein: CASSLLAGVYEQYF.

The chain is built from TRBV9 and TRBJ2-5; unclear D gene. CDR1 and CDR2 from the germline V gene are SGDLS and YYNGEE. V shed 0 bases and J shed 1 base, with 4 bases lying between them. The CDR3 sequence is 13 residues long. In DNA, the CDR3 is TGTGCCAGCAGCGTAGCCTCCCAAGAGACCCAGTACTTC. Protein sequence: CASSVASQETQYF.

V usage is TRBV10-3 and J usage is TRBJ1-2; D ambiguous. Germline CDR1 is ENHRY and CDR2 is SYGVKD. The CDR3 consists of 15 residues. Trimming shortened V by 10 bases and J by 4 bases, and 22 bases separated the two germline ends. The CDR3 sequence is CATHPVGGKVYGYTF. The CDR3 coding sequence is TGTGCCACCCACCCGGTGGGCGGGAAGGTCTATGGCTACACCTTC.

This chain uses TRBV9 with TRBJ2-1; D remains unclear. Trimming cost V 2 bases and J 0 bases, with 6 bases left between them. The germline gives CDR1 SGDLS, CDR2 YYNGEE. CDR3 length: 14 residues. CDR3 amino acids: CASSVLGSYNEQFF. DNA of the CDR3: TGTGCCAGCAGCGTCTTAGGCTCCTACAATGAGCAGTTCTTC.

This clone was seen only a few times. CDR3 coding DNA: TGTGCCTGGAGTCGGCAGGGCGGTTCACCCCTCCACTTT. Translated: CAWSRQGGSPLHF. The genes are TRBV30 and TRBJ1-6; D might be TRBD1 (5 bases). Germline CDR1 reads GTSNPN; CDR2 reads SVGIG (reference sequence). The CDR3 loop spans 13 amino acids. V was clipped by 2 bases and J by 9 bases, with 11 bases between them. The variable domain in full, with the rest retrieved from reference TRBV30 and TRBJ1-6, is SQTIHQWPATLVQPVGSPLSLECTVEGTSNPNLYWYRQAAGRGLQLLFYSVGIGQISSEVPQNLSASRPQDRQFILSSKKLLLSDSGFYLCAWSRQGGSPLHFGNGTRLTVT.

The J gene is TRBJ2-7, the V gene TRBV11-2; TRBD2 matches at 10 bases. With 3 bases clipped from V and 6 bases from J, the junction kept 8 bases outside the gene matches. The CDR3 has 15 amino acids. CDR1 is SGHAT and CDR2 is FQNNGV in the germline V gene. Written as DNA, the CDR3 is TGTGCCAGCAGCTTCGTAGCGGGGGGAATTGGCGAGCAGTACTTC. This gives the protein CASSFVAGGIGEQYF.

V usage is TRBV2 and J usage is TRBJ2-7; TRBD1 agrees at 7 bases. Germline values: CDR1 SNHLY, CDR2 FYNNEI. After removal of 8 bases from V and 2 bases from J, the junction contained 12 bases not matched to a gene. This CDR3 is built from 15 residues. This chain's CDR3 is CASQSETGYAYEQYF. CDR3 nucleotides: TGTGCCAGCCAATCGGAGACAGGGTATGCCTACGAGCAGTACTTC.

In regard to this clone: This sample also contains other DNA sequences that code for the same CDR3. The gene calls are TRBV30 and TRBJ2-7; D gene uncertain. CDR1 and CDR2 (germline): GTSNPN, SVGIG (reference sequence). The CDR3 totals 11 residues. V lost 3 bases to trimming and J lost 0 bases, with 3 bases between them. This CDR3 is CAWSPSYEQYF. In DNA, the CDR3 is TGTGCCTGGAGCCCCTCCTACGAGCAGTACTTC.

The chain links TRBV5-1 to TRBJ2-7; D call uncertain. Per the germline V gene, CDR1 is SGHRS and CDR2 is YFSETQ. V was cut by 3 bases and J by 2 bases, with 12 bases left in between. The CDR3 sequence is 14 residues long. The CDR3 DNA follows: TGCGCCAGCAGCTCCAATCCGACAACCTACGAGCAGTACTTC. This sequence encodes CASSSNPTTYEQYF.

This sequence joins TRBV5-1 and TRBJ2-2; TRBD2 might be the D (6 bases). Germline V CDR1 and CDR2: SGHRS, YFSETQ. The CDR3 sequence is 15 residues long. Trimming left V 4 bases short and J 0 bases short, with 10 bases between. CDR3: CASSGRTPNTGELFF. In nucleotides, the CDR3 is TGCGCCAGCAGCGGGAGGACTCCGAACACCGGGGAGCTGTTTTTT.